The entry below describes one T cell receptor (beta chain). Its antigen is as yet unknown. The junction differs from germline at one of its ends, possibly a read error. TCR beta VDJ and CDR3 profiles were obtained from a genomic DNA template. TCRdb redid the calling of the reads with MiXCR, one entry per CDR3 protein. The data contain approximately 250,000 distinct CDR3 sequences, approximately 80% of them singletons. This specimen belongs to a study of CD8+CD57+ T cells in acquired aplastic anemia. Study-level results: Both patients and controls carried the same twenty-nine CD8+ CDR3 sequences.

Germline CDR1 and CDR2: SEHNR and FQNEAQ (reference sequence). CDR3 length: 14 residues. All patients picked for sequencing had shown, by flow cytometry, an expansion of CD8+CD57+ cells. At blood sampling, none of the patients had yet received therapy. The receptor was isolated from a human donor with aplastic anemia. The specimen sequenced was sorted CD4+, CD8+, or CD8+CD57+ T cells (not recorded which) from PBMCs. The chain combines TRBV7-9 with TRBJ2-5; D is ambiguous. CDR3 protein: CASSFERRRETHYF. In DNA form, the CDR3 reads TGTGCCAGCAGCTTTGAAAGAAGGCGAGAGACCCATTACTTC.